The 10 T cell receptor beta chains in this list originate from one sample, sequenced in a study of blood T cells in healthy people across ages. Primers used in a second PCR of about 7 to 12 cycles were a sample-barcoded 5' primer and a J-beta primer mix. TCRdb re-called the 5' RACE reads with MiXCR, one entry per CDR3 protein. This sample has over 1,200,000 distinct CDR3 sequences, with roughly 59% found just once. The sample consisted of blood. These receptors were collected from a man aged 18 to 35 in good health.

The chain carries TRBV9 and TRBJ2-1; D is uncertain. CDR3 size: 13 residues. Germline V gene lookup returns CDR1 SGDLS and CDR2 YYNGEE. Trimming left V 0 bases short and J 8 bases short, with 9 bases between. The CDR3 reads CASSVVNGDEQFF. CDR3 coding DNA: TGTGCCAGCAGCGTAGTAAACGGCGATGAGCAGTTCTTC.

The gene calls are TRBV6-5 and TRBJ2-5, with unresolved D. V gave up 1 base and J gave up 1 base, with 13 bases separating them. The CDR3 loop spans 16 amino acids. The germline CDR1 and CDR2 sequences are MNHEY and SVGAGI. The DNA for the CDR3 is TGTGCCAGCAGTTACTTTCAGTCAGCGCGCCAAGAGACCCAGTACTTC. Protein sequence: CASSYFQSARQETQYF.

This sequence joins TRBV10-3 and TRBJ1-1; D gene uncertain. This CDR3 contains 14 residues. V was clipped by 0 bases and J by 4 bases, with 9 bases between them. The germline CDR1 and CDR2 sequences are ENHRY and SYGVKD. This chain's CDR3 is CAISESLDGTEAFF. Here the CDR3 DNA reads TGTGCCATCAGTGAGTCTTTGGACGGCACTGAAGCTTTCTTT.

The table lists this clonotype with a few counts. This chain connects TRBV5-1 to TRBJ2-7, with D unresolved. This CDR3 is 13 amino acids long. CDR1 SGHRS and CDR2 YFSETQ come from the germline V gene. V lost 2 bases and J 2 bases, leaving 8 bases between the germline ends. The CDR3 DNA is TGCGCCAGCAGCTTTGACGGTCCCTACGAGCAGTACTTC. This encodes CASSFDGPYEQYF.

This clonotype was counted a few times. V gene TRBV12-3 or TRBV12-4 combines with J gene TRBJ2-7; D is possibly TRBD2 (5 bases). This CDR3 region has 11 residues. The V gene lost 6 bases and the J gene lost 6 bases, with 9 bases spanning the gap. CDR3 DNA: TGTGCCAGCAGCCACGGACTCGAGCAGTACTTC. The encoded protein is CASSHGLEQYF.

J is TRBJ2-3 and V is TRBV7-2, with D perhaps TRBD1 (5 bases). Germline assignment: CDR1 SGHTA and CDR2 FQGNSA. The V end was cut by 5 bases, the J end by 4 bases, with 13 bases between. The CDR3 contains 14 residues. CDR3 loop: CASSTDWGPDTQYF. Written as DNA, the CDR3 is TGTGCCAGCAGCACTGACTGGGGCCCAGATACGCAGTATTTT.

The chain uses TRBV29-1 and TRBJ2-5, with D perhaps matching TRBD2 (6 bases). The CDR3 has 13 amino acids. Trimming pared 4 bases from V and 3 bases from J, leaving 12 bases between. Per the germline V gene, CDR1 is SQVTM and CDR2 is ANQGSEA. CDR3 sequence reads: CSVARGGKETQYF. DNA of the CDR3: TGCAGCGTTGCACGTGGCGGGAAAGAGACCCAGTACTTC.

The chain employs TRBV5-1 and TRBJ2-1; unclear D gene. The CDR3 is 15 amino acids. Per germline, CDR1 SGHRS and CDR2 YFSETQ. The V and J ends lost 0 bases and 3 bases respectively, with 10 bases between them. CDR3 DNA sequence: TGCGCCAGCAGCTTGGAGGTGCCCGGCTACAATGAGCAGTTCTTC. It encodes CASSLEVPGYNEQFF. Looking up the rest from reference TRBV5-1 and TRBJ2-1 gives the full variable domain: KAGVTQTPRYLIKTRGQQVTLSCSPISGHRSVSWYQQTPGQGLQFLFEYFSETQRNKGNFPGRFSGRQFSNSRSEMNVSTLELGDSALYLCASSLEVPGYNEQFFGPGTRLTVL.

This clonotype turned up a few times. The chain recombines TRBV20-1 with TRBJ2-5; 8 positions agree with TRBD2. The closer fit of TRBJ2-7 to the DNA end suggests the J call may be wrong. Germline V gives CDR1 DFQATT, CDR2 SNEGSKA (reference sequence). The CDR3 has 14 residues. The DNA for the CDR3 is TGCAGTGCTAGGGACGGGGCGGGGGGCTACGAGCAGTACTTC. This gives the protein CSARDGAGGYEQYF.

This chain uses TRBV24-1 with TRBJ2-7, with TRBD1 matching over 9 bases. From germline, CDR1 is KGHDR and CDR2 SFDVKD. Unmatched junction bases numbered 5, after V lost 3 bases and J lost 3 bases. The CDR3 extends over 15 amino acids. The CDR3 nucleotides read TGTGCCACCAGTGATCCGGGACAGGGAAACTACGAGCAGTACTTC. This translates into CATSDPGQGNYEQYF.